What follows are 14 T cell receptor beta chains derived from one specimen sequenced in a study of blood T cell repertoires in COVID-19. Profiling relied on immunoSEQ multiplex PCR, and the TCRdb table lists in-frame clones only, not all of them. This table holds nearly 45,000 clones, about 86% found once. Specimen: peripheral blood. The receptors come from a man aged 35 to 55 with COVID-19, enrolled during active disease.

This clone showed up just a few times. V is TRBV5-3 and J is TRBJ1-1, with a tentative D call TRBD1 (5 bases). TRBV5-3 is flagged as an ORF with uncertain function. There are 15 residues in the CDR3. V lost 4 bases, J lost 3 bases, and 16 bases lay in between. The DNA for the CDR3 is TGTGCCAGAAGCCGGGGGGGAAGGGCGGACACTGAAGCTTTCTTT. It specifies CARSRGGRADTEAFF.

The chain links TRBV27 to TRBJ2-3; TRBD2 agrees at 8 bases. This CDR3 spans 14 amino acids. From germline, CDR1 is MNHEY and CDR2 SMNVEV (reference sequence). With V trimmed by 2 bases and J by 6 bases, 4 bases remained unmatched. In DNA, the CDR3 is TGTGCCAGCAGTTTAGTGGCGGGAGGTGATACGCAGTATTTT. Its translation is CASSLVAGGDTQYF.

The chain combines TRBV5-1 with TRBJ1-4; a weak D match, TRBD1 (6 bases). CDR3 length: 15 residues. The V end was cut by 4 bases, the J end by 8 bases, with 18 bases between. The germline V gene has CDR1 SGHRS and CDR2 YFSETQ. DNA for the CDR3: TGCGCCAGCAGCCGGAATGGGGCAGGGGAGGAAAAACTGTTTTTT. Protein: CASSRNGAGEEKLFF. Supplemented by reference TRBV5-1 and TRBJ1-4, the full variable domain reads KAGVTQTPRYLIKTRGQQVTLSCSPISGHRSVSWYQQTPGQGLQFLFEYFSETQRNKGNFPGRFSGRQFSNSRSEMNVSTLELGDSALYLCASSRNGAGEEKLFFGSGTQLSVL.

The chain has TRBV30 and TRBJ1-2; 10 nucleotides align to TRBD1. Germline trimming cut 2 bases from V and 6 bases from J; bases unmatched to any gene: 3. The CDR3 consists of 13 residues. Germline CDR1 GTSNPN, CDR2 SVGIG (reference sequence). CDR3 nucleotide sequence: TGTGCCTGGAGTTCGACAGGGGGCGATGGCTACACCTTC. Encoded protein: CAWSSTGGDGYTF.

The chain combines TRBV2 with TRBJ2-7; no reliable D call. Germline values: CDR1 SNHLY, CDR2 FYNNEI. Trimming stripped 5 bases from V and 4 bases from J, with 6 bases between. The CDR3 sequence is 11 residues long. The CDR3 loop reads CASSPGYEQYF. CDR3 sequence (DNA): TGTGCCAGCAGTCCAGGATACGAGCAGTACTTC.

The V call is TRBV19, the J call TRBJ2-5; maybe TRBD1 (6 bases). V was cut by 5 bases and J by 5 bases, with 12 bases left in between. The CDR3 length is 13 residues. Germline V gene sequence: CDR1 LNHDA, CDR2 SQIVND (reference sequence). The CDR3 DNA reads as TGTGCCAGTAGTTCACAGGGTTCGGAGACCCAGTACTTC. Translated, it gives CASSSQGSETQYF.

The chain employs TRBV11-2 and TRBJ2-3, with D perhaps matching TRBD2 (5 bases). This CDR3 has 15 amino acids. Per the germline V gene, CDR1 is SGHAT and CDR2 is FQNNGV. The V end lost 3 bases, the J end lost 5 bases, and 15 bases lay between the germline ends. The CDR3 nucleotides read TGTGCCAGCAGCTTGGTTGGGAGCGCATTAGATACGCAGTATTTT. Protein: CASSLVGSALDTQYF.

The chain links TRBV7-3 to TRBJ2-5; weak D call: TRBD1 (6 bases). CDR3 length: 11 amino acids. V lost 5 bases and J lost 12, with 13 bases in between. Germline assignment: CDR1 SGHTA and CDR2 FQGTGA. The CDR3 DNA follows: TGTGCCAGCAGCCCTAGGGACACGGAGTACTTC. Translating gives CASSPRDTEYF.

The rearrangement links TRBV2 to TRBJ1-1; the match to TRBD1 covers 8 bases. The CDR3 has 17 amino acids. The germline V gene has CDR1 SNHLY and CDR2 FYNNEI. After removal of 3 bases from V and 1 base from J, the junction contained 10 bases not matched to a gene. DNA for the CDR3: TGTGCCAGCAGTGATTTTTGGGACAGGCGAAGGAACACTGAAGCTTTCTTT. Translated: CASSDFWDRRRNTEAFF.

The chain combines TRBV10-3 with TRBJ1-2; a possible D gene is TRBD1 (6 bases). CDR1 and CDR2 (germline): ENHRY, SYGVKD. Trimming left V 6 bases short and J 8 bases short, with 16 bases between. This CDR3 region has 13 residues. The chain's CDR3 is CAIRKQGNGGYTF. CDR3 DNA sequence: TGTGCCATCAGAAAACAGGGTAACGGAGGCTACACCTTC.

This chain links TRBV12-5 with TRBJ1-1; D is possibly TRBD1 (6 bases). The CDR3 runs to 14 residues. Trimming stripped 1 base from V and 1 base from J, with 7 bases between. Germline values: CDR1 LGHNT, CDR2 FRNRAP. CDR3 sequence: CASGLAQGNTEAFF. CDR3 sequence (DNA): TGTGCTAGTGGTTTGGCACAGGGGAACACTGAAGCTTTCTTT.

The DNA for the CDR3 is TGTGCCAGCACCCTCGCGGGTGGGAACACTGAAGCTTTCTTT. Residues: CASTLAGGNTEAFF. J is TRBJ1-1 and V is TRBV7-9; D unresolved. Deletions cut 7 bases from V and 1 base from J, with 13 bases between. The CDR3 has 14 residues. Germline V CDR1 and CDR2: SEHNR, FQNEAQ (reference sequence).

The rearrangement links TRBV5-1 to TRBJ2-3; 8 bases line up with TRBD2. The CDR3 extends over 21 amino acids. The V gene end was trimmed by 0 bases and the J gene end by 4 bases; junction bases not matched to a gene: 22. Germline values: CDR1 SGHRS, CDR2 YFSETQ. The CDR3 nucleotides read TGCGCCAGCAGCTTGGAAGGGCTCGCGGGGGGAACCTCCAACCCACCAGATACGCAGTATTTT. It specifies CASSLEGLAGGTSNPPDTQYF.

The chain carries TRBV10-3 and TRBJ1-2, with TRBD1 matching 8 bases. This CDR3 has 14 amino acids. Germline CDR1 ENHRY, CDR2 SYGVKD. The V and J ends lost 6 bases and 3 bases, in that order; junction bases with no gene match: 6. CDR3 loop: CAISLGQGDYGYTF. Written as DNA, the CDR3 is TGTGCCATCAGCTTAGGACAGGGAGACTATGGCTACACCTTC.